This TCR beta chain was obtained from a study of blood T cell repertoires in COVID-19. About the research overall: Both acute and convalescent COVID-19 samples were obtained from the United States, Italy and Spain. T cells, B-cell-depleted T cells, or PBMCs provided the cDNA or gDNA that served as material.

Method: immunoSEQ multiplex PCR; TCRdb's copy keeps in-frame clones and lacks some. The sample lists more than 250,000 clones; roughly 86% were seen once. Deletions cut 3 bases from V and 4 bases from J, with 12 bases between. Germline CDR1 reads KGHSH; CDR2 reads LQKENI. This CDR3 region has 14 residues. The TCR sequence derives from a man between 18 and 35 years old with active or convalescent COVID-19. The chain joins TRBV18 to TRBJ1-1; D not certain. Sequencing used peripheral blood. In nucleotides, the CDR3 is TGTGCCAGCTCACCGACGGTAGGGAGCACTGAAGCTTTCTTT. Translating gives CASSPTVGSTEAFF.